A single sample is the source of the 10 T cell receptor beta chains below, sequenced in a study of lymphopenia after photon versus proton radiotherapy. Only in-frame clones appear in the TCRdb table, and some are missing; sequencing was by immunoSEQ multiplex PCR. Of 25,000 to 30,000 clones detected, around 85% appear once; the ten largest clones hold 31%. The source material was peripheral blood, sampled from a patient treated with photon-based radiotherapy. All receptors come from a man aged 50-60 years with gastric cancer.

This clone was detected only a few times. The chain couples TRBV7-9 to TRBJ1-2; D perhaps matches TRBD1 (6 bases). Germline CDR1 and CDR2: SEHNR and FQNEAQ (reference sequence). Trimming removed 7 bases from V and 4 bases from J, with 19 bases in between. This CDR3 has 15 amino acids. The chain's CDR3 is CASNKDRLEAYGYTF. The CDR3 DNA sequence: TGTGCCAGCAACAAGGACAGACTGGAGGCCTATGGCTACACCTTC.

In its sample, this clone was seen a few times. The rearrangement uses TRBV2 and TRBJ2-7, with D uncertain. The CDR3 runs to 12 residues. Trimming stripped 1 base from V and 6 bases from J, with 7 bases between. Germline V lookup: CDR1 SNHLY, CDR2 FYNNEI. The CDR3 region is CASSEGLTEQYF. CDR3 in DNA: TGTGCCAGCAGTGAAGGACTGACCGAGCAGTACTTC.

The chain joins TRBV13 to TRBJ1-2; 7 positions agree with TRBD1. Germline-derived CDR1 and CDR2 are PRHDT and FYEKMQ (reference sequence). This CDR3 spans 13 amino acids. With V trimmed by 6 bases and J by 4 bases, 5 bases remained unmatched. CDR3: CASRQGQFYGYTF. In DNA form, the CDR3 reads TGTGCCAGCAGACAGGGACAGTTCTATGGCTACACCTTC.

This clone is a singleton in its sample. V is TRBV29-1 and J is TRBJ2-7, with 9 bases fitting TRBD1. J gave up 1 base and V 6 bases, and 7 bases lay outside the gene matches. The CDR3 has 14 residues. CDR1 and CDR2 (germline): SQVTM, ANQGSEA. The CDR3 sequence is CSVNRDRDSYEQYF. CDR3 DNA sequence: TGCAGCGTGAACCGGGACAGGGATTCCTACGAGCAGTACTTC.

The table lists this clone with a count of one. This sequence joins TRBV10-3 and TRBJ2-1, with D uncertain. Germline CDR1 reads ENHRY; CDR2 reads SYGVKD. CDR3 length equals 14 residues. V shed 11 bases and J shed 5 bases, with 19 bases lying between them. The CDR3 DNA sequence: TGTGCCTCCCTTGGGATAGATTCGGACAATGAGCAGTTCTTC. As protein: CASLGIDSDNEQFF.

J is TRBJ2-7 and V is TRBV5-1; D may correspond to TRBD1 or TRBD2 (5 bases each). The germline gives CDR1 SGHRS, CDR2 YFSETQ. V lost 0 bases, J lost 1 base, and 11 bases lay in between. CDR3 length equals 15 residues. The CDR3 nucleotides read TGCGCCAGCAGCTTGGGAACGGGGCTATCCTACGAGCAGTACTTC. Residues: CASSLGTGLSYEQYF.

Here the CDR3 DNA reads TGCGCCAGCAGTTTGTCCCGGGGGGGGACGGCAGATACGCAGTATTTT. Its protein product is CASSLSRGGTADTQYF. This chain links TRBV5-1 with TRBJ2-3; 8 nucleotides align to TRBD2. V shed 5 bases and J 4 bases; nucleotides not matched to a gene: 12. The CDR3 is 16 amino acids. Germline V gene lookup returns CDR1 SGHRS and CDR2 YFSETQ.

The chain couples TRBV6-1 to TRBJ1-1; D uncertain. Trimming took off 4 bases at V and 5 bases at J, with 11 bases between the two ends. The germline V gene has CDR1 MNHNS and CDR2 SASEGT. This CDR3 contains 13 residues. The chain's CDR3 is CASSVGQLTEAFF. The CDR3 DNA follows: TGTGCCAGCAGTGTAGGCCAGTTAACTGAAGCTTTCTTT.

The V gene is TRBV7-2, the J gene TRBJ2-5, with D hard to call. V lost 2 bases to trimming and J lost 3 bases, with 4 bases between them. The CDR3 spans 12 residues. CDR1 and CDR2 (germline): SGHTA, FQGNSA. The CDR3 reads CASSLYKETQYF. CDR3 bases: TGTGCCAGCAGCTTATACAAAGAGACCCAGTACTTC.

The V call is TRBV2, the J call TRBJ2-3; 8 bases match TRBD2. Germline values: CDR1 SNHLY, CDR2 FYNNEI. The V segment lost 6 bases and the J segment 7 bases; nucleotides outside the gene matches: 6. This CDR3 comprises 13 residues. The DNA of the CDR3 is TGTGCCAGCAGACCGGGGGGGCCCCATACGCAGTATTTT. It is translated as CASRPGGPHTQYF.